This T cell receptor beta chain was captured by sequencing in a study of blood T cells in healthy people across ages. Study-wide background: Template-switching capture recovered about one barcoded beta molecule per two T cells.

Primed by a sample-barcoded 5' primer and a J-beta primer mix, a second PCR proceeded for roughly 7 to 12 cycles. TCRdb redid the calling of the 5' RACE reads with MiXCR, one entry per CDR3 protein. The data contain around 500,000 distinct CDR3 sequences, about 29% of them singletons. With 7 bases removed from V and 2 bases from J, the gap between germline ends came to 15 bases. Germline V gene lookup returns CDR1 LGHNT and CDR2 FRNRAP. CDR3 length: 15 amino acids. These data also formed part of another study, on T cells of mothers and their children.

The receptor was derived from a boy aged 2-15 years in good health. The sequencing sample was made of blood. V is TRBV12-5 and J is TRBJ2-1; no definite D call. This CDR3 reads CASAPIPRAYNEQFF. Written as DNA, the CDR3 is TGTGCTAGTGCCCCGATCCCCAGAGCCTACAATGAGCAGTTCTTC.